This entry lists 5 T cell receptor beta chains sequenced from one sample in a study of blood T cell repertoires in COVID-19. Method: immunoSEQ multiplex PCR; TCRdb's copy keeps in-frame clones and lacks some. The sample has 240,000 or so clones, 88% seen once. Sequences were obtained from peripheral blood. These TCRs come from a woman aged 40 to 50 who had recovered from COVID-19.

The rearrangement joins TRBV6-6 to TRBJ1-5; TRBD1 is a possible D gene (5 bases). Germline CDR1 reads MNHNY; CDR2 reads SVGAGI (reference sequence). Trimming stripped 6 bases from V and 3 bases from J, with 18 bases between. This CDR3 has 16 amino acids. The CDR3 DNA follows: TGTGCCAGCAGCCCACGGGGGAGGGGCAACAATCAGCCCCAGCATTTT. The encoded protein is CASSPRGRGNNQPQHF.

This sequence joins TRBV11-2 and TRBJ2-1; TRBD2 aligns across 7 bases. After removal of 5 bases from V and 9 bases from J, the junction contained 4 bases not matched to a gene. Germline loops: CDR1 SGHAT, CDR2 FQNNGV. CDR3 length equals 12 residues. CDR3 residues: CASSPGRGEQFF. The DNA of the CDR3 is TGTGCCAGCAGCCCGGGGAGGGGTGAGCAGTTCTTC.

This chain joins TRBV18 and TRBJ1-5; the D is unclear. Germline V gene lookup returns CDR1 KGHSH and CDR2 LQKENI. V lost 2 bases and J 1 base, leaving 9 bases between the germline ends. The CDR3 covers 15 residues. CDR3 sequence reads: CASSPVQASNQPQHF. In DNA form, the CDR3 reads TGTGCCAGCTCACCAGTCCAGGCGAGCAATCAGCCCCAGCATTTT.

The genes are TRBV21-1 and TRBJ2-4; TRBD2, the table's D call, lacks a check against the DNA. TRBV21-1 is an annotated pseudogene. There are 13 residues in the CDR3. The CDR3 here is CASSKGGGGIQYF. As DNA, the CDR3 is TGTGCCAGCAGCAAGGGGGGGGGCGGCATTCAGTACTTC.

The chain has TRBV7-2 and TRBJ2-1, with D unclear. The germline V and J ends were trimmed by 6 bases and 2 bases, with 20 bases remaining between them. Germline CDR1 reads SGHTA; CDR2 reads FQGNSA. The CDR3 is 17 residues long. The CDR3 region has the DNA TGTGCCAGCAGTCTGTTAATAGCCTCTGGTGCCTACAATGAGCAGTTCTTC. Translated: CASSLLIASGAYNEQFF.